This TCR beta chain comes out of a study of T-cell memory formation after mild COVID-19. Study observations and caveats: SARS-CoV-2 specificity was not confirmed for second-wave clones peaking on day 37.

MiXCR, applied by TCRdb to the 5' RACE reads, yields one record per CDR3 protein. Of roughly 480,000 distinct CDR3 sequences listed, nearly 25% are singletons. Worth noting for this clonotype: Its specificity is unknown.

Trimming shortened V by 6 bases and J by 2 bases, and 23 bases separated the two germline ends. This CDR3 has 18 residues. The sequenced material came from PBMCs or a T cell subset sorted from them (not recorded which). The TCR comes from an adult woman who had mild COVID-19 (a few samples of this study predate the infection). Cell type and time point are not known. The rearrangement uses TRBV12-3 or TRBV12-4 and TRBJ2-1; perhaps TRBD2 as D (7 bases). This chain's CDR3 is CASSPGGRGRVTYNEQFF. The CDR3 nucleotides read TGTGCCAGCAGCCCTGGGGGCAGAGGGAGGGTTACCTACAATGAGCAGTTCTTC.